A single sample is the source of the 10 T cell receptor beta chains below, sequenced in a study of OX40 agonist ivuxolimab in advanced cancers. Measured with immunoSEQ multiplex PCR; TCRdb has only the in-frame clones, and not every one. The sample has 44,000 or so clones; 80% are singletons. Sequenced here: CD4+ or CD8+ T cells sorted from blood, sampled in a trial of the OX40 agonist ivuxolimab. Receptor source: an adult with an advanced solid tumor such as melanoma, head and neck, liver or kidney cancer.

The chain links TRBV19 to TRBJ1-2, with TRBD1 as a possible D gene (6 bases). Trimming removed 5 bases at V and 7 bases at J, with 11 bases between. The CDR3 covers 12 residues. Per the germline V gene, CDR1 is LNHDA and CDR2 is SQIVND (reference sequence). The DNA of the CDR3 is TGTGCCAGTAGTTTAACAGGGAGTGGCTACACCTTC. Protein sequence: CASSLTGSGYTF.

The gene calls are TRBV4-1 and TRBJ2-7; the D gene is possibly TRBD1 (7 bases). The CDR3 loop spans 16 amino acids. The germline V gene has CDR1 MGHRA and CDR2 YSYEKL. V lost 0 bases and J 3 bases, leaving 15 bases between the germline ends. Here the CDR3 DNA reads TGCGCCAGCAGCCAAGAATTCAGGGGGGCCGGCTACGAGCAGTACTTC. Amino acid sequence: CASSQEFRGAGYEQYF.

Sample share makes this clone medium-sized. The chain links TRBV21-1 to TRBJ1-2; the D call TRBD1 from the table was never checked on the DNA. TRBV21-1 is an annotated pseudogene. The CDR3 covers 16 residues. CDR3 bases: TGTGCCAGCAGCACCTCCCCCGGGACAGGGTACTATGGCTACACCTTC. Its translation: CASSTSPGTGYYGYTF.

This clone was picked up a small number of times. The CDR3 DNA reads as TGTGCCAGCAGCCAGGATAGCAATCAGCCCCAGCATTTT. Translating it yields CASSQDSNQPQHF. The rearrangement joins TRBV9 to TRBJ1-5; D ambiguous. The CDR3 sequence is 13 residues long. Trimming removed 4 bases at V and 0 bases at J, with 5 bases between. Germline V gene sequence: CDR1 SGDLS, CDR2 YYNGEE.

This chain joins TRBV12-5 and TRBJ2-2, with D possibly TRBD2 on 6 matching bases. V shed 8 bases and J shed 0 bases, with 13 bases lying between them. This CDR3 region has 15 residues. CDR1 LGHNT and CDR2 FRNRAP come from the germline V gene. The CDR3 spells CASSIGTANTGELFF. CDR3 coding DNA: TGTGCTAGTTCAATCGGGACTGCGAACACCGGGGAGCTGTTTTTT.

This chain links TRBV7-9 with TRBJ2-1; D is uncertain. CDR3 size: 16 residues. Trimming left V 7 bases short and J 0 bases short, with 16 bases between. Germline V lookup: CDR1 SEHNR, CDR2 FQNEAQ (reference sequence). The CDR3: CASNHRRASSYNEQFF. DNA of the CDR3: TGTGCCAGCAACCATCGTCGGGCGAGCTCCTACAATGAGCAGTTCTTC.

This clone was counted a few times. This chain connects TRBV18 to TRBJ1-2; a possible D gene is TRBD1 (6 bases). CDR1 is KGHSH, CDR2 LQKENI, per germline. Deletions cut 0 bases from V and 4 bases from J, with 15 bases between. The CDR3 covers 16 residues. The CDR3 DNA is TGTGCCAGCTCACCACCCTCCGGCAGGGGTGGCTATGGCTACACCTTC. This sequence encodes CASSPPSGRGGYGYTF.

The chain is built from TRBV7-8 and TRBJ1-2; 8 nucleotides align to TRBD1. Trimming cost V 2 bases and J 5 bases; bases outside gene matches: 10. Germline V gene lookup returns CDR1 SGHVS and CDR2 FQNEAQ. This CDR3 spans 16 amino acids. CDR3 DNA: TGTGCCAGCAGCTTAACCCCGGGACAGGTTCCTTATGGCTACACCTTC. Protein product: CASSLTPGQVPYGYTF.

The V call is TRBV5-4, the J call TRBJ1-6; D gene ambiguous. Germline values: CDR1 SGHNT, CDR2 YYREEE (reference sequence). V was trimmed by 5 bases and J by 5 bases, leaving 14 bases between them. The CDR3 spans 15 residues. The CDR3 spells CASSRTGSNNSPLHF. CDR3 nucleotide sequence: TGTGCCAGCAGTCGGACCGGGAGCAATAATTCACCCCTCCACTTT.

The V call is TRBV7-9, the J call TRBJ1-1, with TRBD1 matching over 8 bases. CDR1 is SEHNR, CDR2 FQNEAQ, per germline (reference sequence). The CDR3 runs to 15 residues. V was clipped by 4 bases and J by 1 base; unmatched bases: 5. The CDR3 coding sequence is TGTGCCAGCAGCTCCCCCCAGGGGGCGAACACTGAAGCTTTCTTT. Its translation is CASSSPQGANTEAFF.